The sequence of this TCR beta chain was determined in a study of blood T cell repertoires in COVID-19. Data came from immunoSEQ multiplex PCR; TCRdb stores just in-frame clones and leaves some out. In the table there are around 330,000 clones, roughly 87% of which are singletons. Unmatched junction bases numbered 8, after V lost 3 bases and J lost 4 bases. Germline V lookup: CDR1 SGHRS, CDR2 YFSETQ. This CDR3 has 16 amino acids. Membership in each cohort depended on participant-reported clinical history. The sequence came from a woman aged 18-29 years who had recovered from COVID-19. The V call is TRBV5-1, the J call TRBJ1-1; TRBD1 matches 11 bases. The sequenced sample was PBMCs or T cells enriched from blood (not recorded which). The CDR3 spells CASSWRGQGVGTEAFF. The CDR3 DNA reads TGCGCCAGCAGCTGGAGGGGACAGGGGGTCGGCACTGAAGCTTTCTTT.